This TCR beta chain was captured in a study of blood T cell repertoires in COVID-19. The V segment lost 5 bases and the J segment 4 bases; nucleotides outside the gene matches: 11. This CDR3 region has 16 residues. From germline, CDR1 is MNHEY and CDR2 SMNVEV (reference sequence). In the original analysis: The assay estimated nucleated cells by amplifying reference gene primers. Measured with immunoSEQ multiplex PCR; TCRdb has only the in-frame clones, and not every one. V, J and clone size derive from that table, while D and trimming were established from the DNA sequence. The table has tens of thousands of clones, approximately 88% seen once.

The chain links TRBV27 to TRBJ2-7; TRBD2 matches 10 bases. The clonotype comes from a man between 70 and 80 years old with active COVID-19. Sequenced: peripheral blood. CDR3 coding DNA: TGTGCCAGCAGTCCTTCGCTAGCGGGAGCTCTATACGAGCAGTACTTC. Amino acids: CASSPSLAGALYEQYF.